A selection of T cell receptor beta chains follows, all from one sample in a study of CD8+ T cells in alopecia areata. Only in-frame clones appear in the TCRdb table, and some are missing; sequencing was by immunoSEQ multiplex PCR. The repertoire holds about 270,000 clones, with approximately 60% as singletons. The specimen was CD4+ T cells sorted from blood, collected around week 54, from a patient treated with tofacitinib. The receptors here all came from a human donor with alopecia areata. CDR3s include the opening cysteine and the closing phenylalanine or tryptophan. Each record gives: V gene, clone size, D gene, J gene, CDR3 protein, CDR3 DNA. A D gene is named only where the DNA matches it firmly. Size values are once, few and many counts, or a class for expanded clones, and some rows have none.

TRBV30	-	TRBD1	TRBJ1-4	CAWSVQGQEKLFF	TGTGCCTGGAGTGTACAGGGGCAAGAAAAACTGTTTTTT
TRBV7-2	-	TRBD2	TRBJ2-5	CASGPGGPDQETQYF	TGTGCCAGCGGGCCGGGGGGGCCGGACCAAGAGACCCAGTACTTC
TRBV30	-	-	TRBJ2-7	CAWSGPTYEQYF	TGTGCCTGGAGTGGCCCCACCTACGAGCAGTACTTC
TRBV6-5	few	TRBD1	TRBJ1-5	CASRDRGNQPQHF	TGTGCCAGCCGGGACAGGGGGAATCAGCCCCAGCATTTT
TRBV25-1	few	-	TRBJ1-1	CASAGGPGAFF	TGTGCCAGCGCCGGGGGGCCGGGAGCTTTCTTT
TRBV4-3	-	-	TRBJ2-1	CASSQDSGPYNEQFF	TGCGCCAGCAGCCAAGATAGCGGTCCCTACAATGAGCAGTTCTTC
TRBV30	few	-	TRBJ1-2	CAWARLGAGSLYGYTF	TGTGCCTGGGCGCGTCTCGGGGCAGGGAGCCTCTATGGCTACACCTTC
TRBV30	once	-	TRBJ2-5	CAWKGRNQETQYF	TGTGCCTGGAAGGGCAGGAACCAAGAGACCCAGTACTTC
TRBV27	-	TRBD2	TRBJ2-1	CASSLIAGAGNEQFF	TGTGCCAGCAGCCTAATAGCGGGGGCGGGGAATGAGCAGTTCTTC
TRBV7-9	-	TRBD2	TRBJ2-1	CASSLGSLAGDYNEQFF	TGTGCCAGCAGCTTAGGAAGCCTAGCGGGGGACTACAATGAGCAGTTCTTC